Presented here are 16 T cell receptor beta chains from one specimen sequenced in a study of regulatory T cells in long-lasting Graves disease. This sample's time point: persistent/refractory GD, antithyroid drugs over 5 years with positive TRAb. Following extraction of RNA from PBMCs, that RNA was used to make the TCR library. Sequencing libraries for TCR beta were prepared with iRepertoire HTBI primers and Arm-PCR of CDR3 regions. From the multiplex PCR reads, TCRdb called clonotypes with MiXCR, one entry per CDR3 protein. This table holds nearly 350,000 distinct CDR3 sequences, 20% found once. The source was peripheral blood mononuclear cells (PBMCs), collected when the disease was refractory, from a patient treated with antithyroid drugs. The source of these receptors is a female donor with Graves disease.

This clonotype was observed many times. The CDR3 sequence: CASSRHVGTGSSYGYTF. DNA of the CDR3: TGTGCCAGCAGCCGGCACGTCGGGACGGGAAGTAGCTATGGCTACACCTTC. This chain connects TRBV7-8 to TRBJ1-2; maybe TRBD1 (5 bases). Germline loops: CDR1 SGHVS, CDR2 FQNEAQ. The CDR3 has 17 residues. Trimming removed 5 bases at V and 4 bases at J, with 23 bases between.

The table lists this clonotype with many counts. The genes are TRBV6-1 and TRBJ1-6, with D maybe TRBD1 (5 bases). CDR1 and CDR2 from the germline V gene are MNHNS and SASEGT. The CDR3 extends over 13 amino acids. The V end was cut by 3 bases, the J end by 5 bases, with 5 bases between. The CDR3 DNA sequence: TGTGCCAGCAGTGACAGGGATAATTCACCCCTCCACTTT. Translating gives CASSDRDNSPLHF.

The chain uses TRBV5-5 and TRBJ2-2; D may correspond to TRBD1 or TRBD2 (5 bases each). Germline V gene lookup returns CDR1 SGHKS and CDR2 YYEKEE (reference sequence). With 2 bases removed from V and 3 bases from J, the gap between germline ends came to 20 bases. The CDR3 is made up of 18 amino acids. As DNA, the CDR3 is TGTGCCAGCAGCTTTCGGGACGCCTCCACAGTGGACACCGGGGAGCTGTTTTTT. This sequence encodes CASSFRDASTVDTGELFF.

This clonotype came up a few times. The chain couples TRBV12-3 or TRBV12-4 to TRBJ2-1, with no clear D. V dropped 1 base and J dropped 0 bases, with 7 bases sitting between them. CDR3 length equals 15 residues. CDR3 loop: CASSLVQSSYNEQFF. The CDR3 DNA reads as TGTGCCAGCAGTTTAGTACAGAGCTCCTACAATGAGCAGTTCTTC.

The rearrangement joins TRBV5-6 to TRBJ2-1; 7 nucleotides match TRBD2. The V and J ends lost 3 bases and 9 bases, in that order; junction bases with no gene match: 0. CDR3 length equals 11 residues. CDR1 and CDR2 (germline): SGHDT, YYEEEE. The CDR3 is CASSSGGEQFF. For the CDR3, the DNA is TGTGCCAGCAGCTCGGGGGGTGAGCAGTTCTTC. Together with reference TRBV5-6 and TRBJ2-1, the CDR3 gives the full variable domain: DAGVTQSPTHLIKTRGQQVTLRCSPKSGHDTVSWYQQALGQGPQFIFQYYEEEERQRGNFPDRFSGHQFPNYSSELNVNALLLGDSALYLCASSSGGEQFFGPGTRLTVL.

At least ten counts were recorded for this clonotype. The gene calls are TRBV6-1 and TRBJ2-6; 7 bases align to TRBD1. The CDR3 totals 14 residues. Germline loops: CDR1 MNHNS, CDR2 SASEGT. V shed 7 bases and J 5 bases; nucleotides not matched to a gene: 5. In nucleotides, the CDR3 is TGTGCCAGCATTGGACAGGAGTGGGCCAACGTCCTGACTTTC. Protein product: CASIGQEWANVLTF.

A few counts support this clonotype. The CDR3 spells CASSWGTGQETQYF. CDR3 sequence (DNA): TGTGCCAGCAGCTGGGGGACAGGGCAAGAGACCCAGTACTTC. This chain links TRBV7-9 with TRBJ2-5; the match to TRBD1 covers 9 bases. CDR1 is SEHNR, CDR2 FQNEAQ, per germline (reference sequence). V was pared by 4 bases and J by 2 bases, with 2 bases of the junction left unmatched. The CDR3 loop spans 14 amino acids.

This clonotype was counted ten times or more. The chain recombines TRBV6-7 with TRBJ2-7; a possible D gene is TRBD2 (5 bases). TRBV6-7 is placed among ORFs of uncertain function. CDR3 length equals 16 residues. With 2 bases removed from V and 5 bases from J, the gap between germline ends came to 19 bases. CDR3 amino acids: CASSYPRRHTRNEQYF. CDR3 bases: TGTGCCAGCAGTTACCCTCGAAGACACACTAGGAACGAGCAGTACTTC.

The chain uses TRBV7-9 and TRBJ2-5; a possible D gene is TRBD2 (5 bases). V was shortened by 0 bases and J by 6 bases, with 14 bases between the two germline ends. This CDR3 comprises 15 residues. Per the germline V gene, CDR1 is SEHNR and CDR2 is FQNEAQ (reference sequence). CDR3 nucleotide sequence: TGTGCCAGCAGCTTAGCGAACGAGGGTATGAAGACCCAGTACTTC. Its protein product is CASSLANEGMKTQYF.

This clonotype was seen repeatedly, ten times or more. This rearrangement joins TRBV6-1 to TRBJ1-1; D gene unclear. V lost 8 bases and J 5 bases, leaving 12 bases between the germline ends. The CDR3 runs to 12 residues. Germline lookup yields CDR1 MNHNS and CDR2 SASEGT. In nucleotides, the CDR3 is TGTGCCAGCCGGGGAACGGGGACTGAAGCTTTCTTT. It yields the protein CASRGTGTEAFF.

The table lists this clonotype with a few counts. The chain recombines TRBV29-1 with TRBJ2-2, with D hard to call. The CDR3 is made up of 12 amino acids. Trimming removed 4 bases at V and 3 bases at J, with 6 bases between. The germline V gene encodes CDR1 SQVTM and CDR2 ANQGSEA. The CDR3 nucleotides read TGCAGCGTTGTGCGTGACACCGGGGAGCTGTTTTTT. It specifies CSVVRDTGELFF.

The V call is TRBV7-2, the J call TRBJ2-3, with a weak D call TRBD2 (6 bases). From germline, CDR1 is SGHTA and CDR2 FQGNSA. The length of the CDR3 is 17 residues. The V and J ends lost 5 bases and 5 bases respectively, with 23 bases between them. The CDR3 protein is CASSPPEAGTRGDTQYF. CDR3 in DNA: TGTGCCAGCAGCCCACCTGAGGCGGGAACCCGAGGAGATACGCAGTATTTT.

This clonotype has just a few counts. This chain connects TRBV13 to TRBJ1-4; perhaps TRBD1 as D (6 bases). The germline CDR1 and CDR2 sequences are PRHDT and FYEKMQ (reference sequence). This CDR3 is 13 amino acids long. Trimming cost V 3 bases and J 7 bases, with 9 bases left between them. The CDR3 DNA is TGTGCCAGCAGCTTTGGGGGCGGTGAAAAACTGTTTTTT. Protein product: CASSFGGGEKLFF.

The table lists this clonotype with many counts. This chain links TRBV12-5 with TRBJ1-3; the D is unclear. Trimming pared 5 bases from V and 0 bases from J, leaving 17 bases between. The germline V gene encodes CDR1 LGHNT and CDR2 FRNRAP. This CDR3 comprises 17 residues. The CDR3 reads CASGQQLGHTSGNTIYF. CDR3 coding DNA: TGTGCTAGTGGTCAGCAACTCGGGCATACCTCTGGAAACACCATATATTTT.

In this sample, this clonotype turned up a few times. The V and J genes are TRBV2 and TRBJ2-1; 9 nucleotides line up with TRBD2. Germline assignment: CDR1 SNHLY and CDR2 FYNNEI. Trimming at V came to 7 bases and at J to 2 bases, leaving 6 bases not matched to a gene. The CDR3 runs to 15 residues. The CDR3 region has the DNA TGTGCCAGCATGGGACTAGCCGAGGCCTACAATGAGCAGTTCTTC. Its protein product is CASMGLAEAYNEQFF.

The chain employs TRBV9 and TRBJ2-7, with 12 bases fitting TRBD1. CDR1 and CDR2 (germline): SGDLS, YYNGEE. This CDR3 spans 14 amino acids. The V gene end was trimmed by 2 bases and the J gene end by 6 bases; junction bases not matched to a gene: 3. The DNA for the CDR3 is TGTGCCAGCAGCGTGGGACAGGGGGCTGCCGAGCAGTACTTC. Protein sequence: CASSVGQGAAEQYF.